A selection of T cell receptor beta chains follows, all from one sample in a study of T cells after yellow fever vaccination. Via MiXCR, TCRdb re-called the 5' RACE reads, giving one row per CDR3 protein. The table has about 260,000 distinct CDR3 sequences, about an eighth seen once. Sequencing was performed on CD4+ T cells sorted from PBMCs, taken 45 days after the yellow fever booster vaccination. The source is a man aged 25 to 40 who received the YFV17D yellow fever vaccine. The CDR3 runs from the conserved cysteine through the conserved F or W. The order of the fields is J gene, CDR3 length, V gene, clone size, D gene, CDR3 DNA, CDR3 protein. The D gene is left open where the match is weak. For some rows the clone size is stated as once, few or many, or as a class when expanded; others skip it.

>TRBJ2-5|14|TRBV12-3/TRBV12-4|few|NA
TGTGCCAGCAGTTTAGCGCAAGGGGAATCGACCCAGTACTTC
CASSLAQGESTQYF
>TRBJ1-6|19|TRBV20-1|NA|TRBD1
TGCAGTGCTAGAGATCGGACAGGGGGCTGGGTTGGGAGGAATTCACCCCTCCACTTT
CSARDRTGGWVGRNSPLHF
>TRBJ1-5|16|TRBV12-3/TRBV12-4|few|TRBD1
TGTGCCAGCAGTTCAAGGTGGACAGGGAACAATCAGCCCCAGCATTTT
CASSSRWTGNNQPQHF
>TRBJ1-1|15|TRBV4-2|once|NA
TGTGCCAGCAGCCAAGAGATCCGGTTGAACACTGAAGCTTTCTTT
CASSQEIRLNTEAFF
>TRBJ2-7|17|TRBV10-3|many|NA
TGTGCCATCAGGGCGGACAGCAAGGGGGAACAGCCCTACGAGCAGTACTTC
CAIRADSKGEQPYEQYF
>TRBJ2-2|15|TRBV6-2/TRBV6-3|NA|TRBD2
TGTGCCAGCAGTCGGGCGGGAGTGCGGACCGGGGAGCTGTTTTTT
CASSRAGVRTGELFF
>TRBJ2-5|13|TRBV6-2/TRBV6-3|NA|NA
TGTGCCAGCAGTGCTAGAGGATGGGAGACCCAGTACTTC
CASSARGWETQYF
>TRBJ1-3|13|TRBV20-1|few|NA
TGCAGTGCTAGACAGGCCTCTGGAAACACCATATATTTT
CSARQASGNTIYF
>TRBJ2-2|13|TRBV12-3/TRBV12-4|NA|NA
TGTGCCAGCAGCTGGGTTGGACCCGGGGAGCTGTTTTTT
CASSWVGPGELFF
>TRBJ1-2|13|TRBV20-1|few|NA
TGCAGTGCTAGAACGGATTCGTTTGTTGGCTACACCTTC
CSARTDSFVGYTF
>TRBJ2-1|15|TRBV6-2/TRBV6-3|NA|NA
TGTGCCAGCAACCCGCGCGGGACTTCCTACAATGAGCAGTTCTTC
CASNPRGTSYNEQFF
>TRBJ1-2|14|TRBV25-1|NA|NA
TGTGCCAGCAGTGGTACACAGGGTCGGAATGGCTACACCTTC
CASSGTQGRNGYTF
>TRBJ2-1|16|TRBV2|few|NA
TGTGCCAGCGGGGAAGTGTTCTTTAGCTCCTACAATGAGCAGTTCTTC
CASGEVFFSSYNEQFF
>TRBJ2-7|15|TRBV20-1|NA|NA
TGCAGTGCTAGAGATCAGGCGGGTAGGATCTACGAGCAGTACTTC
CSARDQAGRIYEQYF
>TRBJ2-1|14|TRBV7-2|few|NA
TGTGCCAGCAGTTACTCGCGGGGTTACAATGAGCAGTTCTTC
CASSYSRGYNEQFF
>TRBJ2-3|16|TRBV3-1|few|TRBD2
TGTGCCAGCAGCTTGACAGCGGGAGCTCAGACAGATACGCAGTATTTT
CASSLTAGAQTDTQYF
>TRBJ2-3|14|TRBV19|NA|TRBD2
TGTGCCACCGCGAGGGAGGGTAGCACAGATACGCAGTATTTT
CATAREGSTDTQYF
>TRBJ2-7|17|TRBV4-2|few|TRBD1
TGTGCCAGCAGCCAAGCAATTAGCGCAGGGGGTGGCCTCGAGCAGTACTTC
CASSQAISAGGGLEQYF
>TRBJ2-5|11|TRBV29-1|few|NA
TGCAGCGTTGGACCTGAGGAGACCCAGTACTTC
CSVGPEETQYF
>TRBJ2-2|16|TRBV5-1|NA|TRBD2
TGCGCCAGCAGCGTTACTAGCGGGAGGGCCGCCGGGGAGCTGTTTTTT
CASSVTSGRAAGELFF
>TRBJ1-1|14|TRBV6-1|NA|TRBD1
TGTGCCAGCAGCCAGGGGGCCCTGAACACTGAAGCTTTCTTT
CASSQGALNTEAFF
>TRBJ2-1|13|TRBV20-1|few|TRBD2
TGCAGTGCTCATAGCGGGAGTCAGAATGAGCAGTTCTTC
CSAHSGSQNEQFF
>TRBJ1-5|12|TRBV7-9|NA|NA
TGTGCCAGCAGCGGAGTAGGCCAGCCCCAGCATTTT
CASSGVGQPQHF
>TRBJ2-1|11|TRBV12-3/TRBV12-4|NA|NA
TGTGCCAGCAGGAACGGGACCAAGCAGTTCTTC
CASRNGTKQFF
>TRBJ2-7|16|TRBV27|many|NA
TGTGCCAGCAGTACCACTTCCCAAGAGGGAAGTCACGAGCAGTACTTC
CASSTTSQEGSHEQYF
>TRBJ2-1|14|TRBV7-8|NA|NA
TGTGCCAGCAGCCAGAGCCGGGCCGACAATGAGCAGTTCTTC
CASSQSRADNEQFF
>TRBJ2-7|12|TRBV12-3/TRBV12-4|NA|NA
TGTGCCAGCAGGCCAGGGACCTACGAGCAGTACTTC
CASRPGTYEQYF
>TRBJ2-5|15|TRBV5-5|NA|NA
TGTGCCAGCGGCGAGGGTCTCGGGATCCAAGAGACCCAGTACTTC
CASGEGLGIQETQYF
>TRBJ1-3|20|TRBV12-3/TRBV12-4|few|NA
TGTGCCAGCAGTTTAGTGGAGATTTGGACAGCACAAATCTCTGGAAACACCATATATTTT
CASSLVEIWTAQISGNTIYF
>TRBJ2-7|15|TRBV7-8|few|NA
TGTGCCAGCAGCTTAGAAATTCCAGGGTCGGGGGAGCAGTACTTC
CASSLEIPGSGEQYF
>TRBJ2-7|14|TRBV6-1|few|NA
TGTGCCAGCAGAAAAGCGGGTCCTTCCTACGAGCAGTACTTC
CASRKAGPSYEQYF
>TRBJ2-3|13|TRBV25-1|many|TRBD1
TGTGCCAGCAGTGAGCAACAGGGGCAGGTCGAGTATTTT
CASSEQQGQVEYF
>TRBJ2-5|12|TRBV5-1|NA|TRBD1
TGCGCCAGCGGGACAGCCCAAGAGACCCAGTACTTC
CASGTAQETQYF
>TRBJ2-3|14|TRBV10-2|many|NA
TGCGCCAGCACTGTTAGACGACAAGGTGTTACGCAGTATTTT
CASTVRRQGVTQYF
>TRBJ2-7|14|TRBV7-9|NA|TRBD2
TGTGCCAGCAGCTCTCTAGCGGGAGGCTCCCGGGTCCACTTC
CASSSLAGGSRVHF
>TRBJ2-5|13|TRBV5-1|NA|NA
TGCGCCAGCAGCTTGATCCAGGAAGAGACCCAGTACTTC
CASSLIQEETQYF
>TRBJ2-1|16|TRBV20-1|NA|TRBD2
TGCAGTGCTAAGGGGGGCGCTAGCGGGTTCGGCAATGAGCAGTTCTTC
CSAKGGASGFGNEQFF
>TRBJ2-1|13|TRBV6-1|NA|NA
TGTGCCAGCACGGGGATTTCCTACAATGAGCAGTTCTTC
CASTGISYNEQFF
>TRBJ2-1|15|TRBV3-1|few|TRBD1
TGTGCCAGCAGCCAAGGCCCGCGACAGGGGAATGAGCAGTTCTTC
CASSQGPRQGNEQFF
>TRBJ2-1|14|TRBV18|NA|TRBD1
TGTGCCAGCTCACCTCCGGGACAGCACAATGAGAAGTTCTTC
CASSPPGQHNEKFF
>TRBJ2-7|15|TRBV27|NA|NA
TGTGCCAGCAGCCACAGCGGCACATTACACTACGAGCAGTACTTC
CASSHSGTLHYEQYF
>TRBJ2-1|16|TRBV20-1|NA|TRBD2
TGCGCAACTAATGGTCCTAGCGGGAACTCCTACAATGAGCAGTTCTTC
CATNGPSGNSYNEQFF
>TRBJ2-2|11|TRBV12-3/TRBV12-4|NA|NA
TGTGCCAGCTCGGTTGGCGGGGAGCTGTTTTTT
CASSVGGELFF
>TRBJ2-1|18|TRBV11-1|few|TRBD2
TGTGCCAGCAACTTGTGGGGCGAAAGCGGGAGACGCTACAATGAGCAGTTCTTC
CASNLWGESGRRYNEQFF
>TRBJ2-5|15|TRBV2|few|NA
TGTGCCAGCAGTGGAAGCCCTGGTGGGTACGAGACCCAGTACTTC
CASSGSPGGYETQYF
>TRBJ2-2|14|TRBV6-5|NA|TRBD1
TGTGCCAGCAGTTTGGGACAGATTACCGGGGAGCTGTTTTTT
CASSLGQITGELFF
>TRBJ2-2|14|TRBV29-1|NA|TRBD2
TGCAGCGCCGGGACTAGTGCGAACACCGGGGAGCTGTTTTTT
CSAGTSANTGELFF
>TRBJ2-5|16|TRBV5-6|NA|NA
TGTGCCAGCAGACAAGTCCGGACAGCGAATCAAGAGACCCAGTACTTC
CASRQVRTANQETQYF
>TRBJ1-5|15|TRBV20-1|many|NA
TGCAGTGCTAGAGTGAACAGCTATAGCAATCAGCCCCAGCATTTT
CSARVNSYSNQPQHF
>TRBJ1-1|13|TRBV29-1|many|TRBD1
TGCAGCGTGGTGGGACAGCTGAACACTGAAGCTTTCTTT
CSVVGQLNTEAFF